This T cell receptor (beta chain) was sequenced during a study of blood T cell repertoires in COVID-19. Whole-study context: Acute and convalescent COVID-19 specimens originated in the United States, Italy and Spain.

Cohort assignment relied on participant-reported clinical history. Germline assignment: CDR1 SGHKS and CDR2 YYEKEE (reference sequence). V lost 0 bases, J lost 6 bases, and 0 bases stayed unmatched. CDR3 length equals 13 residues. Data came from immunoSEQ multiplex PCR; TCRdb stores just in-frame clones and leaves some out. The data contain approximately 180,000 clones, around 80% of them seen just once; the ten biggest clones take up approximately 16%. This chain joins TRBV5-5 and TRBJ1-5, with TRBD1 matching 7 bases. The source is a man aged 50 or older who had recovered from COVID-19. Sequencing was carried out using PBMCs or T cells enriched from blood (not recorded which). In DNA form, the CDR3 reads TGTGCCAGCAGCTTGGCAGGGGGTCAGCCCCAGCATTTT. Its protein product is CASSLAGGQPQHF.